The clone carrying this TCR beta chain was detected a few times. As yet, its antigen is unknown. This CDR3 comprises 16 residues. Unmatched junction bases numbered 9, after V lost 5 bases and J lost 6 bases. CDR1 and CDR2 from the germline V gene are MDHEN and SYDVKM. The data were obtained in a study of blood T cells in healthy people across ages. Findings and limits, study-wide: Bulk PBMC profiling left naive and antigen-experienced comparisons inconclusive.

The individuals who served as donors were healthy Caucasians living in Russia, aged roughly 6 to 95. Next came a second PCR, run for about 7 to 12 cycles, which used a sample-barcoded 5' primer along with a J-beta primer mix. Each TCR beta cDNA got a 12-nucleotide random molecular identifier. There were at least 2.5 million CDR3-containing paired-end reads obtained from each sample. TCRdb analysed the 5' RACE reads with MiXCR anew, one entry per CDR3 protein. This sample yields approximately 1.5 million distinct CDR3 sequences, of which 34% are seen a single time; approximately 10% belongs to the top ten.

The chain combines TRBV28 with TRBJ2-1; TRBD2 matches at 11 bases. Input material: blood. The sequence was collected from a woman aged 30 to 39 in good health. The CDR3 sequence is CASSDLRLAGFNEQFF. CDR3 in DNA: TGTGCCAGCAGTGACCTACGACTAGCGGGGTTCAATGAGCAGTTCTTC.